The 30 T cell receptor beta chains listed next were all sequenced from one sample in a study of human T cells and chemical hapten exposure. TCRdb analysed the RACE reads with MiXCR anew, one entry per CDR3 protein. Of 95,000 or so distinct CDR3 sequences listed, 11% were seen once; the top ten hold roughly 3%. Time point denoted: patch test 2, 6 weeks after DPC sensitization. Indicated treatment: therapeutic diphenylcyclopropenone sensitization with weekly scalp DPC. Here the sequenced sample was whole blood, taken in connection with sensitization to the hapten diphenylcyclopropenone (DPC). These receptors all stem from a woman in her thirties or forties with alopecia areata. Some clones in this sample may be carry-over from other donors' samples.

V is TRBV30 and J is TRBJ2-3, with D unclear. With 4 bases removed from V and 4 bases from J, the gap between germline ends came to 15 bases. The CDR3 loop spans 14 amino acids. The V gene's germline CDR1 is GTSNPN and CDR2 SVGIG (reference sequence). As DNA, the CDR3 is TGTGCCTGGATGTCGGTGGGATCCGCAGATACGCAGTATTTT. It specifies CAWMSVGSADTQYF.

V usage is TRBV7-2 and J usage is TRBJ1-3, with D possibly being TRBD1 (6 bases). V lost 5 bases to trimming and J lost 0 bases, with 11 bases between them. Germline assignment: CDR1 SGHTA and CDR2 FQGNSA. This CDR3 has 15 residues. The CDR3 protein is CASSKDRASGNTIYF. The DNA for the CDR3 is TGTGCCAGCAGCAAGGACAGAGCCTCTGGAAACACCATATATTTT.

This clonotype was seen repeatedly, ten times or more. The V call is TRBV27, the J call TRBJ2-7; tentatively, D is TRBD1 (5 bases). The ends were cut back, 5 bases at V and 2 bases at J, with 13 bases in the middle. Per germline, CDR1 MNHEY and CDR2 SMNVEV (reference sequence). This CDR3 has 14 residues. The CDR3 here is CASSPTRVPYEQYF. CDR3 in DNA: TGTGCCAGCAGTCCAACCAGGGTACCCTACGAGCAGTACTTC.

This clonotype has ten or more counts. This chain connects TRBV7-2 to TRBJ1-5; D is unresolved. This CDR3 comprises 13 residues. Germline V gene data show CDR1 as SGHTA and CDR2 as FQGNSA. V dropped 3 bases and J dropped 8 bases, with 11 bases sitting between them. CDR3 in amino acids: CASSFSGQKPQHF. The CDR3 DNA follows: TGTGCCAGCAGCTTTAGCGGCCAGAAGCCCCAGCATTTT.

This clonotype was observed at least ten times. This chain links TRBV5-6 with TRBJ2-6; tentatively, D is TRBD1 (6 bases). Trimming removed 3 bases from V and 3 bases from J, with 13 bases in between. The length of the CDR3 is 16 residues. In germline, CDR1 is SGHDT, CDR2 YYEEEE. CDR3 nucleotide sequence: TGTGCCAGCAGCTCGCCCACAGGGTTTGGGGCCAACGTCCTGACTTTC. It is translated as CASSSPTGFGANVLTF.

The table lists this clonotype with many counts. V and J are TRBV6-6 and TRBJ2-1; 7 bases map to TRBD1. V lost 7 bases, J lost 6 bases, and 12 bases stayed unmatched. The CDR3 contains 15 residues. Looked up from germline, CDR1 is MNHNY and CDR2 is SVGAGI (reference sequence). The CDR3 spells CASKAKTGVGNEQFF. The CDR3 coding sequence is TGTGCCAGCAAAGCGAAAACAGGGGTCGGCAATGAGCAGTTCTTC.

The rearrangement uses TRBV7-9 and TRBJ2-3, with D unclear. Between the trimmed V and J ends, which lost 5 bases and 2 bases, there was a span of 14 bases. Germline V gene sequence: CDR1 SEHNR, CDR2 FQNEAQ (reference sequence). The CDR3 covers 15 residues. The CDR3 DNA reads TGTGCCAGCAGCCCATTTCGTTGGGACACAGATACGCAGTATTTT. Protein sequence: CASSPFRWDTDTQYF.

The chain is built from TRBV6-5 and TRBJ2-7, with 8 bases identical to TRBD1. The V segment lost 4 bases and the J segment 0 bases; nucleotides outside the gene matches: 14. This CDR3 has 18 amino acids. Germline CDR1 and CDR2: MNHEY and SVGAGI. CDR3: CASSSPTGTGDLSYEQYF. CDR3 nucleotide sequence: TGTGCCAGCAGTTCACCGACAGGGACAGGCGACCTCTCCTACGAGCAGTACTTC.

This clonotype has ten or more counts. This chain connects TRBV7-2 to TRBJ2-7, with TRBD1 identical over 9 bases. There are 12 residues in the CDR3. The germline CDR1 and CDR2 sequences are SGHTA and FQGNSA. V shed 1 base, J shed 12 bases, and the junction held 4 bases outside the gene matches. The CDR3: CASSLVGQGLYF. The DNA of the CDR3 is TGTGCCAGCAGCTTAGTGGGACAGGGACTGTACTTC.

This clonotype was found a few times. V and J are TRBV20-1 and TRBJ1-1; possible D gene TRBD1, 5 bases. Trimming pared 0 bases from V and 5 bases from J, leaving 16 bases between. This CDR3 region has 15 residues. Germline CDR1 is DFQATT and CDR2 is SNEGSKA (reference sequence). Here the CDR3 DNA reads TGCAGTGCTAGAGATTTTGGAGGATCAGGGACTGAAGCTTTCTTT. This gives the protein CSARDFGGSGTEAFF.

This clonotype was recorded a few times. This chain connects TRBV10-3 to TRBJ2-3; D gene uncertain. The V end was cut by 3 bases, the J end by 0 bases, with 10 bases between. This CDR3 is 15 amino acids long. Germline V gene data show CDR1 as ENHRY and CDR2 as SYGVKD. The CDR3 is CAISDGQTSTDTQYF. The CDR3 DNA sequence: TGTGCCATCAGTGACGGGCAGACTAGCACAGATACGCAGTATTTT.

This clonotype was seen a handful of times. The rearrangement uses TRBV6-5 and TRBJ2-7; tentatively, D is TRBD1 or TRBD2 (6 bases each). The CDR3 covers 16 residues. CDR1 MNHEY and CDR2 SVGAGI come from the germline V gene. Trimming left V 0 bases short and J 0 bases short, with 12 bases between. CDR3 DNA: TGTGCCAGCAGTTACTCTGGGGGGCGATCCTCCTACGAGCAGTACTTC. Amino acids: CASSYSGGRSSYEQYF.

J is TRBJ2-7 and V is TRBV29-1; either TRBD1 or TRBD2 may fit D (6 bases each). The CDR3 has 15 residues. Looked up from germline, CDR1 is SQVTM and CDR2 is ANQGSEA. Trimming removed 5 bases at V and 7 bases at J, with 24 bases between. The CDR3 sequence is CSVPSPAAGAGEQYF. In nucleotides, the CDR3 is TGCAGCGTTCCCTCCCCCGCTGCAGGGGCGGGAGAGCAGTACTTC.

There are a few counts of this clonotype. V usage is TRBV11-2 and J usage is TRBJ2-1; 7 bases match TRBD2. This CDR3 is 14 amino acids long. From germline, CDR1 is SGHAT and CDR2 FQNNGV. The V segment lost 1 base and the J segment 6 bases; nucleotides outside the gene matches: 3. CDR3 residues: CASSLGGGGNEQFF. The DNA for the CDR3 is TGTGCCAGCAGCTTAGGAGGCGGGGGCAATGAGCAGTTCTTC.

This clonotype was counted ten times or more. The CDR3 is CASSPPTTGTQPQHF. CDR3 in DNA: TGTGCCAGCAGTCCACCGACGACAGGGACTCAGCCCCAGCATTTT. V is TRBV12-3 or TRBV12-4 and J is TRBJ1-5, with 7 bases that match TRBD1. The CDR3 is 15 residues long. V was pared by 5 bases and J by 6 bases, with 10 bases of the junction left unmatched.

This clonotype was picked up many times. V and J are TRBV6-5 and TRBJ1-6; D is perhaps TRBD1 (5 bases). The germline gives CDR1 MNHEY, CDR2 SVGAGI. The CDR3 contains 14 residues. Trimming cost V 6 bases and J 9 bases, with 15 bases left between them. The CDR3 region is CASRGEGTGSPLHF. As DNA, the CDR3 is TGTGCCAGCAGGGGCGAAGGGACGGGTTCACCCCTCCACTTT.

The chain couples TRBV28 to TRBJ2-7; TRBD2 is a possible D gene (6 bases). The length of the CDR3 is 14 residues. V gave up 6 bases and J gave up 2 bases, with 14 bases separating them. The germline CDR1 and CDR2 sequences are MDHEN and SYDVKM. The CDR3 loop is CASRTDGGPYEQYF. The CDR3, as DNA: TGTGCCAGCAGGACGGACGGGGGACCCTACGAGCAGTACTTC.

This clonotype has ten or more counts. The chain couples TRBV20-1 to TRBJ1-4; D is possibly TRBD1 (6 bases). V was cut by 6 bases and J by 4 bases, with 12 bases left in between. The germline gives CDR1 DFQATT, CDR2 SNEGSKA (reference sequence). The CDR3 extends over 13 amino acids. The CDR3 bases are TGCAGTGCCCCAGGGGATGATAATGAAAAACTGTTTTTT. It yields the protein CSAPGDDNEKLFF.

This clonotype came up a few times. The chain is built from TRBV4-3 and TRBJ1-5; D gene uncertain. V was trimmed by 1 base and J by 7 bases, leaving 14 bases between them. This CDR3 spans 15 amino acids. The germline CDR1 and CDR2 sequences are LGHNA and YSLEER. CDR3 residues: CASSQVVQAVQPQHF. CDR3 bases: TGCGCCAGCAGCCAAGTTGTCCAGGCGGTGCAGCCCCAGCATTTT.

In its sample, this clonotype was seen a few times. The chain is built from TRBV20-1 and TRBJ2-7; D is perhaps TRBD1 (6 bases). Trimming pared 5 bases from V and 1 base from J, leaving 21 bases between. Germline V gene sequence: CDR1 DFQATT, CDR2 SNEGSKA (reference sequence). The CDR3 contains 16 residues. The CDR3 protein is CSALNKDTGWSYEQYF. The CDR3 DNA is TGCAGTGCTCTCAACAAGGATACAGGGTGGTCCTACGAGCAGTACTTC.

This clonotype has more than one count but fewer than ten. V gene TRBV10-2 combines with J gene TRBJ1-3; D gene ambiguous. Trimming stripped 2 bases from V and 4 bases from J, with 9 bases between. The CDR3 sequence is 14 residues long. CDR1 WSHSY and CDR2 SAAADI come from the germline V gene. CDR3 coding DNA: TGCGCCAGCAGTGAGGGGGTCGCGGGAAACACCATATATTTT. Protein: CASSEGVAGNTIYF.

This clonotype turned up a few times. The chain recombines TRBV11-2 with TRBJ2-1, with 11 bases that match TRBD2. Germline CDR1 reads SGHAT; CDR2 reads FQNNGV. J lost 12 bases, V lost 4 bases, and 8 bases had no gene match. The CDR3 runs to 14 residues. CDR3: CASSSLLAGAAQFF. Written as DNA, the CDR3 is TGTGCCAGCAGCTCCCTACTAGCGGGGGCTGCGCAGTTCTTC.

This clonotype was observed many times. The DNA of the CDR3 is TGTGCCAGCAGTTTTTCCGGGACAGGCGAAATTTATGGCTACACCTTC. It encodes CASSFSGTGEIYGYTF. The chain employs TRBV27 and TRBJ1-2, with 8 positions matching TRBD1. V lost 3 bases to trimming and J lost 5 bases; unmatched junction nucleotides: 11. Germline values: CDR1 MNHEY, CDR2 SMNVEV (reference sequence). The CDR3 sequence is 16 residues long.

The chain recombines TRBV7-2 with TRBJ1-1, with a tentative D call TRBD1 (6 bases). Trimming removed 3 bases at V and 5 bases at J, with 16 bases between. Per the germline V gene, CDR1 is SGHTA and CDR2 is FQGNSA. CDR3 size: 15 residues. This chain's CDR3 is CASSLGAPGDTEAFF. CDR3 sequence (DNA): TGTGCCAGCAGCTTGGGAGCACCAGGGGATACTGAAGCTTTCTTT.

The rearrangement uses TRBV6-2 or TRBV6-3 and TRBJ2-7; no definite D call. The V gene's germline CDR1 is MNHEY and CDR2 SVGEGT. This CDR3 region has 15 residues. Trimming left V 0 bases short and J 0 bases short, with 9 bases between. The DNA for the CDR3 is TGTGCCAGCAGTTACTCTGCGGAGAGCTCCTACGAGCAGTACTTC. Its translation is CASSYSAESSYEQYF.

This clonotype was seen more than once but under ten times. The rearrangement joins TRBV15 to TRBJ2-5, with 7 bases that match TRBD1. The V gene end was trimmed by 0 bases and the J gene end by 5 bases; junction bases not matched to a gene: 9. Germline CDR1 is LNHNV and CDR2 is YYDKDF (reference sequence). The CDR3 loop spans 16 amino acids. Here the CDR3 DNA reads TGTGCCACCAGCAGAGATCTGTTGCAGGGGGTTGAGACCCAGTACTTC. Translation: CATSRDLLQGVETQYF.

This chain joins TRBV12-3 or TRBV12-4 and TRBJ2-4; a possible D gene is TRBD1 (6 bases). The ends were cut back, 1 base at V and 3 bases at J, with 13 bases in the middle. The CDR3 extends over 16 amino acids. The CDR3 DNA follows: TGTGCCAGCAGTTTAGGACAGGAGAGAAACAAAAACATTCAGTACTTC. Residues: CASSLGQERNKNIQYF.

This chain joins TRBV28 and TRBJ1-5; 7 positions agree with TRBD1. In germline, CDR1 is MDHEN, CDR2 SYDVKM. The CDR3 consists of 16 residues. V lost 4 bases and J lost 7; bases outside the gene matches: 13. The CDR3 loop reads CASSSPGTVVEQPQHF. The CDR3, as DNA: TGTGCCAGCAGTTCTCCGGGGACAGTGGTAGAGCAGCCCCAGCATTTT.

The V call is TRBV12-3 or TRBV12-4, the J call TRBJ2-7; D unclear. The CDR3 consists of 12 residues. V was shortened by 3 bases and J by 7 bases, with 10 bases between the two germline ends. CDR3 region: CASSLDWGEQYF. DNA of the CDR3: TGTGCCAGCAGTTTGGATTGGGGAGAGCAGTACTTC.

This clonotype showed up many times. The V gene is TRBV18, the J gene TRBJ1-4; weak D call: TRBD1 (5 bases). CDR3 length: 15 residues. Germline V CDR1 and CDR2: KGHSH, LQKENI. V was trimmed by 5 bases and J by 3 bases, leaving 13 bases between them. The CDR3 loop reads CASSRLQEANEKLFF. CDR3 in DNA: TGTGCCAGCTCAAGATTACAGGAGGCTAATGAAAAACTGTTTTTT. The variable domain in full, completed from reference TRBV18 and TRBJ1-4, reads NAGVMQNPRHLVRRRGQEARLRCSPMKGHSHVYWYRQLPEEGLKFMVYLQKENIIDESGMPKERFSAEFPKEGPSILRIQQVVRGDSAAYFCASSRLQEANEKLFFGSGTQLSVL.